Following are 4 T cell receptor beta chains from one sample sequenced in a study of CD8+ T cells in alopecia areata. Reverse transcription of extracted RNA yielded cDNA, which provided the sequencing template. Only in-frame clones appear in the TCRdb table, and some are missing; sequencing was by immunoSEQ multiplex PCR. The sample records around 170,000 clones, approximately 51% being singletons. As for treatment: oral pan-JAK inhibitor, 5-10 mg twice daily. The sequencing here drew on CD8+ T cells sorted from blood, taken around week 54, from a patient treated with tofacitinib. These receptors all stem from a human donor with alopecia areata.

The chain is built from TRBV30 and TRBJ1-5, with TRBD1 matching over 8 bases. Germline V CDR1 and CDR2: GTSNPN, SVGIG (reference sequence). Trimming at V came to 5 bases and at J to 0 bases, leaving 12 bases not matched to a gene. The CDR3 is 17 residues long. CDR3 residues: CAWLRTGRFDSNQPQHF. In DNA form, the CDR3 reads TGTGCCTGGCTTCGGACAGGGAGATTCGATAGCAATCAGCCCCAGCATTTT. The full variable domain, in which reference TRBV30 and TRBJ1-5 provide the parts outside the CDR3, is SQTIHQWPATLVQPVGSPLSLECTVEGTSNPNLYWYRQAAGRGLQLLFYSVGIGQISSEVPQNLSASRPQDRQFILSSKKLLLSDSGFYLCAWLRTGRFDSNQPQHFGDGTRLSIL.

This clone was detected ten times or more. The chain uses TRBV7-3 and TRBJ2-1; TRBD1 might be the D (5 bases). V was trimmed by 2 bases and J by 7 bases, leaving 15 bases between them. Germline V gene lookup returns CDR1 SGHTA and CDR2 FQGTGA. The CDR3 length is 15 residues. DNA for the CDR3: TGTGCCAGCAGCTTAGATGTTGTGGGGCGTAATGAGCAGTTCTTC. Translation: CASSLDVVGRNEQFF.

The chain has TRBV30 and TRBJ1-1; D is uncertain. V lost 1 base and J 0 bases, leaving 12 bases between the germline ends. Germline assignment: CDR1 GTSNPN and CDR2 SVGIG (reference sequence). The CDR3 is 15 amino acids. The CDR3 sequence is CAWSDLGGMNTEAFF. In DNA form, the CDR3 reads TGTGCCTGGAGTGATCTGGGAGGAATGAACACTGAAGCTTTCTTT. The full variable domain, in which reference TRBV30 and TRBJ1-1 provide the parts outside the CDR3, is SQTIHQWPATLVQPVGSPLSLECTVEGTSNPNLYWYRQAAGRGLQLLFYSVGIGQISSEVPQNLSASRPQDRQFILSSKKLLLSDSGFYLCAWSDLGGMNTEAFFGQGTRLTVV.

The rearrangement links TRBV9 to TRBJ1-2, with 7 bases that match TRBD1. This CDR3 is 14 amino acids long. Unmatched junction bases numbered 4, after V lost 2 bases and J lost 3 bases. The germline CDR1 and CDR2 sequences are SGDLS and YYNGEE. In DNA, the CDR3 is TGTGCCAGCAGCGTTACAGGGGCCGACTATGGCTACACCTTC. Its translation is CASSVTGADYGYTF.